The rows below give T cell receptor beta chains drawn from one sample of a study of siplizumab effects on memory and regulatory T cells. Generated by immunoSEQ multiplex PCR, the TCRdb table keeps only in-frame clones and is missing some. The table includes more than 13,000 clones, around 43% detected once. No antigen has been identified for these receptors. What was sequenced was CFSE-low (dividing) CD4+ T cells sorted from an allogeneic mixed lymphocyte reaction. Receptors were obtained from a human donor in good health; the cells came from an allogeneic mixed lymphocyte reaction. Some clones in this sample may be carry-over from other donors' samples. The CDR3 runs from the conserved cysteine through the conserved F or W. D genes are given only for firm matches. Clone size is given for some rows only: seen once, a few or many times, or a class if the clone is expanded.

V	J	D	length	size	DNA	CDR3
TRBV7-8	TRBJ2-7	TRBD1	16	.	TGTGCCAGCAGGTCACCGGGACAGGGACTCTCCTACGAGCAGTACTTC	CASRSPGQGLSYEQYF
TRBV19	TRBJ2-7	TRBD2	18	.	TGTGCCAGTAGTATACAGGCGGCTAGCGGACTCAGCTCCTACGAGCAGTACTTC	CASSIQAASGLSSYEQYF
TRBV7-2	TRBJ2-1	.	15	.	TGTGCCAGCAGCTTGGACGTGGGCTCCTACAATGAGCAGTTCTTC	CASSLDVGSYNEQFF
TRBV7-9	TRBJ2-2	.	14	.	TGTGCCAGCAGCAGGGGACCAGACACCGGGGAGCTGTTTTTT	CASSRGPDTGELFF
TRBV6-6	TRBJ1-2	.	12	medium-sized	TGTGCCAGCTCGGGGCAGGTCCGAGGCTACACCTTC	CASSGQVRGYTF
TRBV9	TRBJ2-1	.	16	.	TGTGCCAGCAGCGTAGAGCCCCAGGGAACCAACGTTGAGCAGTTCTTC	CASSVEPQGTNVEQFF
TRBV5-8	TRBJ2-7	TRBD2	17	.	TGTGCCAGCAGCTTCGTTGGTGCAGCGGGGAGGTCCTACGAGCAGTACTTC	CASSFVGAAGRSYEQYF
TRBV5-5	TRBJ1-2	TRBD1	13	.	TGTGCCAGCAGCCCGGACAGGGTTGACGGCTACACCTTC	CASSPDRVDGYTF
TRBV19	TRBJ1-4	.	15	few	TGTGCCAGTAGCCGCTCCGGACTTCAGAATGAAAAACTGTTTTTT	CASSRSGLQNEKLFF
TRBV7-9	TRBJ2-6	TRBD1	19	.	TGTGCCAGCAGCCGAGCCGGGACAGGGGTTCTCTCTGGGGCCAACGTCCTGACTTTC	CASSRAGTGVLSGANVLTF
TRBV11-2	TRBJ2-5	.	13	.	TGTGCCAGCAGCAGGACGGATCAAGAGACCCAGTACTTC	CASSRTDQETQYF
TRBV6-5	TRBJ1-2	.	16	few	TGTGCCAGCAGTTACGGATTAACGGGGGGTGCCTATGGCTACACCTTC	CASSYGLTGGAYGYTF
TRBV6-5	TRBJ2-1	.	15	.	TGTGCCAGCAGTCGGAGTGGGGGGGGCGTGAATGAGCAGTTCTTC	CASSRSGGGVNEQFF
TRBV5-5	TRBJ2-1	TRBD1	15	.	TGTGCCAGCAGCCGACCCGGGACAGCATACAATGAGCAGTTCTTC	CASSRPGTAYNEQFF
TRBV2	TRBJ2-3	.	15	few	TGTGCCAGCAGTGATTGGGGGCTTGTCACAGATACGCAGTATTTT	CASSDWGLVTDTQYF
TRBV7-4	TRBJ1-1	.	19	.	TGTGCCAGCAGCCACAGAGGGGACGGACCACACCACATGAACACTGAAGCTTTCTTT	CASSHRGDGPHHMNTEAFF
TRBV7-5	TRBJ2-3	.	14	.	TGTGCCAGCACTCCTAGGGGCGGCGCAGATACGCAGTATTTT	CASTPRGGADTQYF
TRBV29-1	TRBJ1-1	.	13	few	TGCAGCGTTGAAACAGGGCGTTCCGCTGAAGCTTTCTTT	CSVETGRSAEAFF
TRBV1	TRBJ2-7	.	14	medium-sized	TGCACCAGCAGCCCTGGACTAGCGGGCTACGAGCAGTACTTC	CTSSPGLAGYEQYF
TRBV28	TRBJ2-1	TRBD2	17	.	TGTGCCAGCAGTCCAGCAAAGGGACTAGCGGGAGGGAATGAGCAGTTCTTC	CASSPAKGLAGGNEQFF
TRBV6-1	TRBJ2-5	TRBD2	14	.	TGTGCCAGCAGTGACCTAGCGGGTACTTATAGCCAGTACTTC	CASSDLAGTYSQYF
TRBV7-3	TRBJ1-3	.	14	few	TGTGCCAGCAGCCGGGGGTTCTCTGGAAACACCATATATTTT	CASSRGFSGNTIYF
TRBV2	TRBJ2-2	TRBD1	14	few	TGTGCCAGCAGGGGGACAGGGACGAATGGGGAGCTGTTTTTT	CASRGTGTNGELFF
TRBV19	TRBJ2-7	.	14	.	TGTGCCAGTAGCCCTCGGCCGAGATCCTACGAGCAGTACTTC	CASSPRPRSYEQYF
TRBV15	TRBJ2-6	.	15	.	TGTGCCACCAGCAGAGCGGGGTCTGGGGCCAACGTCCTGACTTTC	CATSRAGSGANVLTF
TRBV6-1	TRBJ2-3	.	15	few	TGTGCCAGCAGTCCCCGGGACTTCAACACAGATACGCAGTATTTT	CASSPRDFNTDTQYF